This TCR beta chain is from a study of cytomegalovirus exposure and HLA in healthy donors. Amplification used 60 Vbeta primers and 13 Jbeta primers. Measured with immunoSEQ multiplex PCR; TCRdb has only the in-frame clones, and not every one. The data hold approximately 150,000 clones, with roughly 80% observed a single time. The CDR3 contains 13 residues. V was cut by 4 bases and J by 1 base, with 7 bases left in between. Per the germline V gene, CDR1 is LGHNA and CDR2 is YNFKEQ. This rearrangement joins TRBV4-2 to TRBJ1-1; D gene ambiguous. Material for sequencing was PBMCs. The sequence was collected from a man aged 45 to 65 in good health and CMV-seropositive. The CDR3 DNA follows: TGTGCCAGCAGCCCGCGAGAGAACACTGAAGCTTTCTTT. It yields the protein CASSPRENTEAFF.